This T cell receptor beta chain was identified in a study of radiotherapy plus CTLA-4 blockade in lung cancer. Study overall: Roughly 17% of patients responded objectively, and 31% achieved disease control.

Focal radiation and CTLA-4 blockade (ipilimumab) were tested in chemo-refractory metastatic non-small-cell lung cancer patients. General observations from the study: Expansion of tumor-derived TCR clones was observed in blood after radiotherapy plus ipilimumab. Early clonal dynamics of blood T cells, together with interferon-beta, were reported as the best response predictor.

Here immunoSEQ multiplex PCR was the method, and the copy in TCRdb shows in-frame clones only, minus some. There are roughly 71,000 clones in the sample; around 82% occur only once, and 7.1% lies in the top ten. Germline V CDR1 and CDR2: SGHNT, YENEEA. The CDR3 is 16 residues long. The V and J ends lost 4 bases and 1 base, in that order; junction bases with no gene match: 10. A remark on this clone: Its antigen remains unidentified.

This TCR was sampled from a human donor with non-small cell lung cancer who had a complete response to radiotherapy plus ipilimumab. The sample in question was peripheral blood, obtained from a patient treated with radiotherapy plus ipilimumab. The gene calls are TRBV11-3 and TRBJ2-7, with 7 positions matching TRBD1. The CDR3 region is CASSSTRTGRSYEQYF. The CDR3 DNA follows: TGTGCCAGCAGCTCCACCCGGACAGGAAGGTCCTACGAGCAGTACTTC.